This TCR beta chain was found in a study of identical twins. The V end was cut by 6 bases, the J end by 2 bases, with 14 bases between. Per the germline V gene, CDR1 is MNHNS and CDR2 is SASEGT. This CDR3 is 14 amino acids long. Each CDR3 protein gets one entry after TCRdb re-called the 5' RACE reads with MiXCR. The sample includes 200,000 to 250,000 distinct CDR3 sequences, 7.5% of them seen just once. The same sample was also used in a study of yellow fever vaccine responses in identical twins.

The chain joins TRBV6-1 to TRBJ2-7, with D possibly TRBD1 on 6 matching bases. The clonotype comes from a woman between 18 and 29 years old in good health. The source material was CD8+ T cells sorted from blood. The CDR3 region is CASRLGAGAYEQYF. In DNA, the CDR3 is TGTGCCAGCAGACTTGGGGCAGGGGCCTACGAGCAGTACTTC.